This T cell receptor (beta chain) is from a study of Ad26.COV2.S vaccination and SARS-CoV-2 variants. The treatment was: roughly 20 received Ad26.COV2.S at low or high dose, single or two shots; roughly five received placebo; per-sample allocation not given. The samples date from day 63 after the first vaccine or placebo injection. TCRdb keeps only in-frame clones here, not all; method: immunoSEQ multiplex PCR. The profile shows roughly 350,000 clones, around 88% of them singletons. Sequenced here: peripheral blood, sampled in a trial of Ad26.COV2.S vaccine versus placebo. The source is a person between 18 and 60 years old who received the Ad26.COV2.S COVID-19 vaccine or a placebo.

This chain's CDR3 is CASSQRPSYEQYF. For the CDR3, the DNA is TGCGCCAGCAGCCAACGACCAAGCTACGAGCAGTACTTC. The gene calls are TRBV4-1 and TRBJ2-7; D ambiguous. Germline CDR1 reads MGHRA; CDR2 reads YSYEKL. Trimming removed 2 bases from V and 3 bases from J, with 8 bases in between. CDR3 size: 13 residues.